Below, one TCR beta chain is given with its context. The data are from a study of blood T cell repertoires in COVID-19. In the study overall: Some COVID-19 samples were acute and others convalescent; all came from the United States, Italy and Spain.

The protocol was immunoSEQ multiplex PCR, while the TCRdb copy is restricted to in-frame clones and leaves out a portion. The profile shows 300,000 to 400,000 clones, more than 85% of them singletons. Exposed study participants had met a COVID-19 case within 2 weeks before entry. The CDR3 length is 16 residues. Germline V lookup: CDR1 LGHNA, CDR2 YSLEER. V lost 3 bases to trimming and J lost 7 bases; unmatched junction nucleotides: 9. Sequenced: PBMCs or T cells enriched from blood (not recorded which). This chain joins TRBV4-3 and TRBJ2-1; 10 positions agree with TRBD1. The TCR sequence derives from a woman aged 30 to 39 who had been exposed to COVID-19. This CDR3 reads CASSHSWTGGGNEQFF. In DNA, the CDR3 is TGCGCCAGCAGCCACAGTTGGACAGGGGGTGGGAATGAGCAGTTCTTC.